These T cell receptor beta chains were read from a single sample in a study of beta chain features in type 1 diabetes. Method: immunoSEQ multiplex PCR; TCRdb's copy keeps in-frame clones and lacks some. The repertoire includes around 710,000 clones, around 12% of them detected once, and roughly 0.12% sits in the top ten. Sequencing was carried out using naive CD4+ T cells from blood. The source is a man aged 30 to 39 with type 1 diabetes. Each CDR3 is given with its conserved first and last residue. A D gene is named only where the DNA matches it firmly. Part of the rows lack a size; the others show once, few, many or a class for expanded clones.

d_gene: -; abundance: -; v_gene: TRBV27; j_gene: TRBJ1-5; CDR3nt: TGTGCCAGCAGTTTGGGACACTTCAATCAGCCCCAGCATTTT; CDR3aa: CASSLGHFNQPQHF
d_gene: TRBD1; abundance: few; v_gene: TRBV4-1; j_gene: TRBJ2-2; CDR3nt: TGCGCCAGCAGCCGATTACAGGGGGCGCTGACCGGGGAGCTGTTTTTT; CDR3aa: CASSRLQGALTGELFF
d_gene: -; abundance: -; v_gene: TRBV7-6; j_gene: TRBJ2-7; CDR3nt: TGTGCCAGCAGCACCGGCCCACTTAGGCGGATCTACGAGCAGTACTTC; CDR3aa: CASSTGPLRRIYEQYF
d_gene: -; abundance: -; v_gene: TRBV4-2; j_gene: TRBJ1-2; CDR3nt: TGTGCCAGCAGCCAAGGGTTTAAGTCGGAGTTTGGCTACACCTTC; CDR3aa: CASSQGFKSEFGYTF
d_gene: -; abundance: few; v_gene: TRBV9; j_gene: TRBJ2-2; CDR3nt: TGTGCCAGCAGCGTAGGGAACACCGGGGAGCTGTTTTTT; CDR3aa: CASSVGNTGELFF
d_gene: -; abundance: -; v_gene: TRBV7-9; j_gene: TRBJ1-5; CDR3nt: TGTGCCAGCAGCGTCGACATCAACGCTGGCCGCAATCAGCCCCAGCATTTT; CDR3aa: CASSVDINAGRNQPQHF
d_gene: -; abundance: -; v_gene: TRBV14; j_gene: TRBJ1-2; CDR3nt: TGTGCCAGCAGCCACGCTGGGACCCCTACTAAGGGCTACACCTTC; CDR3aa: CASSHAGTPTKGYTF
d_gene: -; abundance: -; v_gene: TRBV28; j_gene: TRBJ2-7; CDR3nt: TGTGCCAGCAGTTCCTCGGGCCAGGAGTCCGCCTACGAGCAGTACTTC; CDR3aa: CASSSSGQESAYEQYF
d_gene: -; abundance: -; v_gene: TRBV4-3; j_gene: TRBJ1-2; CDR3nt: TGCGCCAGCAGCCAAGACCCCAGGGTGACCTATGGCTACACCTTC; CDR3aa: CASSQDPRVTYGYTF
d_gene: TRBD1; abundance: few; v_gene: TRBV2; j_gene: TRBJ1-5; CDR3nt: TGTGCCAGCAGTGCCCGACAGGGTGGAAGGGGCAATCAGCCCCAGCATTTT; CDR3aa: CASSARQGGRGNQPQHF
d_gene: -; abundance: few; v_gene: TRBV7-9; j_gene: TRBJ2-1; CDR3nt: TGTGCCAGCAGCTTAAAGGTTGATGAGCAGTTCTTC; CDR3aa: CASSLKVDEQFF
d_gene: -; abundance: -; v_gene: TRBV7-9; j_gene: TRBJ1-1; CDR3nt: TGTGCCAGCACCCAAAGGGAGTACACTGAAGCTTTCTTT; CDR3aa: CASTQREYTEAFF
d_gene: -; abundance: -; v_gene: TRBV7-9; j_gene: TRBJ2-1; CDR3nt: TGTGCCAGCAGCCTGGTCCTCGTGAGTTACAATGAGCAGTTCTTC; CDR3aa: CASSLVLVSYNEQFF
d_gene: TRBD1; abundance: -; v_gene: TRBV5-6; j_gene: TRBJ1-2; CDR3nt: TGTGCCAGCAGCTACCCCCACGACAGGGGCGGGGGCTACACCTTC; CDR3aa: CASSYPHDRGGGYTF
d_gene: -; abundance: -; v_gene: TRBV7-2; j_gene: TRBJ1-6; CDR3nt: TGTGCCAGCAGCTCCGGACAGCGGAGGGATTCACCCCTCCACTTT; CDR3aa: CASSSGQRRDSPLHF
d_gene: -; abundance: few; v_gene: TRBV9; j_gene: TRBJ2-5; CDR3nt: TGTGCCAGCAGCCGGATGGGGGGCCAAGAGACCCAGTACTTC; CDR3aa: CASSRMGGQETQYF
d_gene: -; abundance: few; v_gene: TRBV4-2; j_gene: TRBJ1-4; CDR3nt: TGTGCCAGCAGCCCGGAGGGCACTAATGAAAAACTGTTTTTT; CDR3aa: CASSPEGTNEKLFF
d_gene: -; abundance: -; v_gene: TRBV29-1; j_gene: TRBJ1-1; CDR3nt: TGCAGCGTTGACCGATCAGGGTCAAGAACTGAAGCTTTCTTT; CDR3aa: CSVDRSGSRTEAFF
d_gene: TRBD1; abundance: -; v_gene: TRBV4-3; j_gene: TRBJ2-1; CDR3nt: TGCGCCAGCAGCCACAGACAGGGGTTTTACAATGAGCAGTTCTTC; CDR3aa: CASSHRQGFYNEQFF
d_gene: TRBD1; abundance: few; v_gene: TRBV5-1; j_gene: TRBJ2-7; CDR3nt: TGCGCCAGCAGCCCCAGACAGGGAGCCAGCTACGAGCAGTACTTC; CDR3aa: CASSPRQGASYEQYF
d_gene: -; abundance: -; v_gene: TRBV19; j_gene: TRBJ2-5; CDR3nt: TGTGCCAGTAGTATAGGTAGACTGAGGGAGACCCAGTACTTC; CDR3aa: CASSIGRLRETQYF
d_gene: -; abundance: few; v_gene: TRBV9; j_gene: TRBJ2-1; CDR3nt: TGTGCCAGCAGCGGGGGACTGAGGACCTACAATGAGCAGTTCTTC; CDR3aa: CASSGGLRTYNEQFF
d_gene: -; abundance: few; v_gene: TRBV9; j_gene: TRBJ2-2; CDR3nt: TGTGCCAGCAGCGTAGGCACCAACACCGGGGAGCTGTTTTTT; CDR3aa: CASSVGTNTGELFF
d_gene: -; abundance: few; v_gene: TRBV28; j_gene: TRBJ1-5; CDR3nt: TGTGCCAGCAGTTTATCCTTGGGGAACAATCAGCCCCAGCATTTT; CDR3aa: CASSLSLGNNQPQHF
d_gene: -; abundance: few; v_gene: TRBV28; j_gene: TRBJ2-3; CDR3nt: TGTGCCAGCAGTACCCCTCAGGATACGCAGTATTTT; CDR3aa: CASSTPQDTQYF
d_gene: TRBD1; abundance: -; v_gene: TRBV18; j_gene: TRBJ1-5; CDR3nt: TGTGCCAGCTCGGGGACAGGGGATCAGCCCCAGCATTTT; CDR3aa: CASSGTGDQPQHF
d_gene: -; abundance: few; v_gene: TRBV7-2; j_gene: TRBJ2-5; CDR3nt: TGTGCCAGCAGCTTAGGGGTCCGAAAAGAGACCCAGTACTTC; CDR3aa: CASSLGVRKETQYF
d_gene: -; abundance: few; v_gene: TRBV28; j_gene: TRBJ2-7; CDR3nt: TGTGCCAGCAGTTTCGCGGCGGACATCTACGAGCAGTACTTC; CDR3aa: CASSFAADIYEQYF
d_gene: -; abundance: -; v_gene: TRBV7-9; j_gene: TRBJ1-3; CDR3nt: TGTGCCAGCAGCTTAAAACTGCTCGTCTCTGGAAACACCATATATTTT; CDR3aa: CASSLKLLVSGNTIYF
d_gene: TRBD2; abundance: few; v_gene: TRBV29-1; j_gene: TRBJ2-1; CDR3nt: TGCAGCGCCAAGAGCGGGGGGGCCACATACAATGAGCAGTTCTTC; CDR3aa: CSAKSGGATYNEQFF
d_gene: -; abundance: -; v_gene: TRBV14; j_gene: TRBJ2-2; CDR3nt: TGTGCCAGCGGACCCTATATCGAGAACACCGGGGAGCTGTTTTTT; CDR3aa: CASGPYIENTGELFF
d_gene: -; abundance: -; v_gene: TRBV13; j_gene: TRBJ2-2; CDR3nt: TGTGCCAGCAGATTGGGACCGAACACCGGGGAGCTGTTTTTT; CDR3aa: CASRLGPNTGELFF
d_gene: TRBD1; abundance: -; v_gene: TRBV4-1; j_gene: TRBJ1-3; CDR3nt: TGCGCCAGCAGCCAAGACCGGGACAGAGCAAGCTCTGGAAACACCATATATTTT; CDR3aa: CASSQDRDRASSGNTIYF
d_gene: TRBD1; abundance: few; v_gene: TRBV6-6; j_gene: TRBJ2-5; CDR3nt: TGTGCCAGCAGCCCTAGGACAGGGGAGACCCAGTACTTC; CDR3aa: CASSPRTGETQYF
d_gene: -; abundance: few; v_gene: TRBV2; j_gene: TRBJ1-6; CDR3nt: TGTGCCAGCAGTGAAGTGATAAGTTCACCCCTCCACTTT; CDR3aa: CASSEVISSPLHF
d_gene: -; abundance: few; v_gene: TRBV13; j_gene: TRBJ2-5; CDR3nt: TGTGCCAGCAGCTTAGCAGAGACCCAGTACTTC; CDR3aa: CASSLAETQYF
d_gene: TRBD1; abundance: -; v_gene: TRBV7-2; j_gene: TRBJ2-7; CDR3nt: TGTGCCAGCAGCTTAGGACAGGGGTACCACGAGCAGTACTTC; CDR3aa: CASSLGQGYHEQYF
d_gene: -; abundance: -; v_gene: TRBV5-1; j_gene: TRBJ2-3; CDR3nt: TGCGCCAGCAGCTTGTCGTCAGTACTTTTTAGCACAGATACGCAGTATTTT; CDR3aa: CASSLSSVLFSTDTQYF
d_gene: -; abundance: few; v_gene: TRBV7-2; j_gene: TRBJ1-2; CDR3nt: TGTGCCAGCAGCTTAGCGCAGGGGAACTATGGCTACACCTTC; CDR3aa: CASSLAQGNYGYTF
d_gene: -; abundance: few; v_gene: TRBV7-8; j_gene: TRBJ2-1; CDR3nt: TGTGCCAGCAGCTTCCGGCTGGCAGGGGTGTACAATGAGCAGTTCTTC; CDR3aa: CASSFRLAGVYNEQFF
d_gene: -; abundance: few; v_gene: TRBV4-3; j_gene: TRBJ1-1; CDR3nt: TGCGCCAGCAGCCAAGATCGCCTACAGGGCCGTGAAGCTTTCTTT; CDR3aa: CASSQDRLQGREAFF
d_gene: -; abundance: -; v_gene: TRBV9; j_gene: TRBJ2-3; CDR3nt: TGTGCCAGCAGCGCGTACCCGGGGGTTAGCACAGATACGCAGTATTTT; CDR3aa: CASSAYPGVSTDTQYF
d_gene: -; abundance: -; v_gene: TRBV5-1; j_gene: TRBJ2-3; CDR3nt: TGCGCCAGCAGCACATGGACAGCATCAGATACGCAGTATTTT; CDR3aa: CASSTWTASDTQYF
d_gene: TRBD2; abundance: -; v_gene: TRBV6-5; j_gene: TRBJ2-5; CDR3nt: TGTGCCAGCAGTTACTCGAGGGGACTAGGGGAGACCCAGTACTTC; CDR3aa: CASSYSRGLGETQYF
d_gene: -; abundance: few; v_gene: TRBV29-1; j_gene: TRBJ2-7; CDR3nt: TGCAGCGTTCCAGGAGGGGGGCGGGAAGAGCAGTACTTC; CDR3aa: CSVPGGGREEQYF
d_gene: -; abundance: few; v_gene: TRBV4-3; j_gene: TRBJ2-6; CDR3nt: TGCGCCAGCAGCCACTCGACTTCCCCGAACTCTGGGGCCAACGTCCTGACTTTC; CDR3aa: CASSHSTSPNSGANVLTF
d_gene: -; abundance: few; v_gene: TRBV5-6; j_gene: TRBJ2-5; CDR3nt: TGTGCCAGCAGCATGAGGGGGGCCGGGGAGACCCAGTACTTC; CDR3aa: CASSMRGAGETQYF
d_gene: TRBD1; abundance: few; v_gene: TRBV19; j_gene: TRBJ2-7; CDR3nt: TGTGCCAGTAGTTTACAGGGGCCACCAATTTCCCACGAGCAGTACTTC; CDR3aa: CASSLQGPPISHEQYF
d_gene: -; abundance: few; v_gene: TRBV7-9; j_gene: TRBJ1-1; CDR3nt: TGTGCCAGCAGCTTAGCAGGGGTGAACACTGAAGCTTTCTTT; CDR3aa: CASSLAGVNTEAFF
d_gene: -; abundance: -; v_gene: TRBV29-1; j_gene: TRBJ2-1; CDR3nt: TGCAGCGTTGTGGGACTCCTGAGCTCCTACAATGAGCAGTTCTTC; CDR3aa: CSVVGLLSSYNEQFF
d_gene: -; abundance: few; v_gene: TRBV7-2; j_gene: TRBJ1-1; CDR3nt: TGTGCCAGCAGCGAGCGACAGGACCGTTACTACACTGAAGCTTTCTTT; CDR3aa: CASSERQDRYYTEAFF
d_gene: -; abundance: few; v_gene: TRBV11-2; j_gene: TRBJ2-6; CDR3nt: TGTGCCAGCAGCACCTATTGGGGGCTTAGCTCTGGGGCCAACGTCCTGACTTTC; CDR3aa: CASSTYWGLSSGANVLTF
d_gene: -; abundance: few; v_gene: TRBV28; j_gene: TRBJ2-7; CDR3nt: TGTGCCAGCAGGCCAAGACTTTTGCCTTCCTACGAGCAGTACTTC; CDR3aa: CASRPRLLPSYEQYF
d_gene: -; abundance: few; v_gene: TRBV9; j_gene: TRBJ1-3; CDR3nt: TGTGCCAGCAGCGTGGGGACCGACTCTGGAAACACCATATATTTT; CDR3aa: CASSVGTDSGNTIYF
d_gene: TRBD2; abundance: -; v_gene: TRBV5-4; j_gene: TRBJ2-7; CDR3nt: TGTGCCAGCCGAGCGGGAATCGGACCGATCTACGAGCAGTACTTC; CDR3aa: CASRAGIGPIYEQYF
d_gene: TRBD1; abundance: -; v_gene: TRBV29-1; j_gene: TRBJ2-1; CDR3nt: TGCAGCGTTTCCGGGACAGGGGACCGGAGCTCCTACAATGAGCAGTTCTTC; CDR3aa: CSVSGTGDRSSYNEQFF